The clone carrying this T cell receptor (beta chain) was seen many times. The record originates from a study of blood T cell repertoires in COVID-19. In the study overall: Sites across the United States, Italy and Spain contributed samples from acute and convalescent COVID-19. T cells, B-cell-depleted T cells, or PBMCs supplied cDNA or gDNA.

Per the original methods: Estimation of nucleated cell counts relied on the amplification of reference gene primers. This table comes from immunoSEQ multiplex PCR, and its TCRdb copy is limited to in-frame clones, with some not included. V, J and clone size are those of that table, while D and trimming were read from the DNA. This table holds 85,000 to 110,000 clones, under 90% found once. Trimming took off 6 bases at V and 7 bases at J, with 19 bases between the two ends. This CDR3 comprises 13 residues. Germline V gene sequence: CDR1 SQVTM, CDR2 ANQGSEA. The clonotype originates from a human donor in a cohort sampled during active or convalescent COVID-19. The chain recombines TRBV29-1 with TRBJ2-7, with a possible D match to TRBD2 (6 bases). Sequencing was done on a sample of peripheral blood. As DNA, the CDR3 is TGCAGCGTGGCCGCCACCGGGACTCGAGAGCAGTACTTC. It specifies CSVAATGTREQYF.